This TCR beta chain came from a study of T cell responses to AZD1222 COVID-19 vaccine. Sequencing was performed with immunoSEQ multiplex PCR; in TCRdb, only in-frame clones are kept and a portion is missing. The sample shows about 110,000 clones, around 84% of them seen only once. This clone appeared a single time. CDR3 length: 15 residues. Trimming took 9 bases from V and 2 from J; bases not matched to a gene: 11. Germline V gene sequence: CDR1 MDHEN, CDR2 SYDVKM. This material consisted of peripheral blood, taken on day 0 of AZD1222 vaccination. This clonotype was obtained from an adult in good health. The chain links TRBV28 to TRBJ2-3, with 7 bases matching TRBD2. The CDR3 coding sequence is TGTGCCAGTACTAGTGGGAGCGGGGTCACAGATACGCAGTATTTT. This gives the protein CASTSGSGVTDTQYF.